The 2 T cell receptor beta chains listed next were all sequenced from one sample in a study of T cell responses to AZD1222 COVID-19 vaccine. TCRdb's table, derived via immunoSEQ multiplex PCR, lists solely in-frame clones and lacks some. Of approximately 100,000 clones in the sample, roughly 87% were seen once. Sequenced here: peripheral blood, sampled on day 0 of AZD1222 vaccination. Receptor source: an adult in good health.

This clone showed up just once. V and J are TRBV6-5 and TRBJ2-7; 9 bases align to TRBD1. The V segment lost 4 bases and the J segment 5 bases; nucleotides outside the gene matches: 9. The CDR3 length is 15 residues. Germline values: CDR1 MNHEY, CDR2 SVGAGI. The CDR3 is CASSSSYRGQDEQYF. Here the CDR3 DNA reads TGTGCCAGCAGTTCCTCTTACAGGGGGCAGGACGAGCAGTACTTC.

This clone was detected a few times. The chain employs TRBV19 and TRBJ1-2; no firm D call. Trimming removed 9 bases at V and 2 bases at J, with 16 bases between. CDR3 length: 14 amino acids. Germline CDR1 reads LNHDA; CDR2 reads SQIVND (reference sequence). The CDR3 DNA reads as TGTGCCAGCTCCCTAATCGGGTTAAACTATGGCTACACCTTC. It specifies CASSLIGLNYGYTF.